These 14 T cell receptor beta chains were all obtained from the same sample, sequenced in a study of cytomegalovirus exposure and HLA in healthy donors. The primer mix had 60 Vbeta and 13 Jbeta primers. Profiled with immunoSEQ multiplex PCR; TCRdb holds only in-frame clones, not every one. This sample carries approximately 59,000 clones, approximately 67% of them seen once, and the ten largest clones take about 3%. The sequencing input was PBMCs. These TCRs come from a man aged 30 to 39 in good health and CMV-seronegative.

This clone was counted between two and nine times. The chain couples TRBV9 to TRBJ1-1; D call uncertain. The CDR3 loop spans 13 amino acids. Germline V gene lookup returns CDR1 SGDLS and CDR2 YYNGEE. V lost 4 bases, J lost 1 base, and 8 bases lay in between. The CDR3 protein is CASSQTSNTEAFF. In nucleotides, the CDR3 is TGTGCCAGCAGCCAGACTTCGAACACTGAAGCTTTCTTT. Drawing the rest from reference TRBV9 and TRBJ1-1, the complete variable domain is DSGVTQTPKHLITATGQRVTLRCSPRSGDLSVYWYQQSLDQGLQFLIQYYNGEERAKGNILERFSAQQFPDLHSELNLSSLELGDSALYFCASSQTSNTEAFFGQGTRLTVV.

V gene TRBV30 combines with J gene TRBJ2-1; 8 bases map to TRBD2. Germline CDR1 and CDR2: GTSNPN and SVGIG (reference sequence). Trimming removed 1 base from V and 8 bases from J; junction bases left unmatched: 4. The CDR3 has 13 residues. The chain's CDR3 is CAWSGNGGDEQFF. In nucleotides, the CDR3 is TGTGCCTGGAGTGGGAACGGGGGGGATGAGCAGTTCTTC.

The chain couples TRBV7-9 to TRBJ2-5, with 15 bases fitting TRBD2. J gave up 4 bases and V 4 bases, and 4 bases lay outside the gene matches. This CDR3 has 16 residues. Germline lookup yields CDR1 SEHNR and CDR2 FQNEAQ (reference sequence). The CDR3 nucleotides read TGTGCCAGCAGCTCGGGACTAGCGGGGGGATCAGAGACCCAGTACTTC. It yields the protein CASSSGLAGGSETQYF.

V usage is TRBV6-5 and J usage is TRBJ1-3; no firm D call. V lost 6 bases, J lost 4 bases, and 13 bases lay in between. This CDR3 is 14 amino acids long. Germline V CDR1 and CDR2: MNHEY, SVGAGI. CDR3 in amino acids: CASSPEAGGNTIYF. CDR3 sequence (DNA): TGTGCCAGCAGCCCCGAGGCCGGCGGAAACACCATATATTTT.

There are a few counts of this clone. V and J are TRBV5-1 and TRBJ2-7, with 8 bases that match TRBD1. CDR1 is SGHRS and CDR2 is YFSETQ in the germline V gene. V shed 0 bases, J shed 4 bases, and the junction held 15 bases outside the gene matches. The CDR3 has 18 residues. The CDR3, as DNA: TGCGCCAGCAGCTTGGCCGGGGGACAGGCTCTCGTCCATTACGAGCAGTACTTC. It encodes CASSLAGGQALVHYEQYF.

A few counts support this clone. The same CDR3 can be traced to other DNA sequences in this sample. The chain is built from TRBV6-5 and TRBJ1-1; D ambiguous. CDR3 size: 15 residues. Germline CDR1 and CDR2: MNHEY and SVGAGI. Trimming removed 0 bases at V and 0 bases at J, with 8 bases between. The chain's CDR3 is CASSYSLGVNTEAFF. The CDR3 DNA sequence: TGTGCCAGCAGTTACTCGCTGGGAGTGAACACTGAAGCTTTCTTT.

The CDR3 nucleotides are TGTGCCAGCAGCGTTGGGACAGTAACACAGACCCAGTACTTC. It codes for CASSVGTVTQTQYF. The V and J genes are TRBV6-6 and TRBJ2-5; the match to TRBD1 covers 7 bases. The ends lost 6 bases at V and 6 bases at J; junction bases unmatched: 10. The CDR3 contains 14 residues. CDR1 and CDR2 from the germline V gene are MNHNY and SVGAGI (reference sequence).

This clone was detected only a few times. As DNA, the CDR3 is TGTGCCAGCAGGTATGGATCGGGCGAGCAGTACTTC. Protein: CASRYGSGEQYF. V usage is TRBV6-5 and J usage is TRBJ2-7; no clear D gene. The CDR3 is 12 amino acids. The V gene's germline CDR1 is MNHEY and CDR2 SVGAGI. V lost 6 bases to trimming and J lost 6 bases, with 12 bases between them.

The chain has TRBV4-1 and TRBJ1-4; weak D call: TRBD1 (6 bases). V was pared by 2 bases and J by 4 bases, with 14 bases between. The CDR3 is made up of 16 amino acids. Germline V CDR1 and CDR2: MGHRA, YSYEKL. The DNA for the CDR3 is TGCGCCAGCAGCCAAACCACAGGGTTTGGTAATGAAAAACTGTTTTTT. As protein: CASSQTTGFGNEKLFF.

This clone turned up a few times. The chain carries TRBV4-1 and TRBJ1-5; tentative D call: TRBD1 (5 bases). In germline, CDR1 is MGHRA, CDR2 YSYEKL. The CDR3 totals 15 residues. The V end was cut by 0 bases, the J end by 6 bases, with 12 bases between. The CDR3 loop is CASSQDGGSFQPQHF. The CDR3 DNA sequence: TGCGCCAGCAGCCAAGATGGGGGGTCGTTTCAGCCCCAGCATTTT.

This clone turned up a few times. CDR3 in amino acids: CASMDRGTGELFF. The CDR3, as DNA: TGTGCCAGCATGGACAGGGGCACCGGGGAGCTGTTTTTT. The chain is built from TRBV6-5 and TRBJ2-2, with 9 positions matching TRBD1. J was trimmed by 4 bases and V by 7 bases; bases with no gene match: 1. Per germline, CDR1 MNHEY and CDR2 SVGAGI. The CDR3 is made up of 13 amino acids.

This clone was counted only a few times. The V call is TRBV6-5, the J call TRBJ2-5, with D perhaps TRBD1 (6 bases). The V gene's germline CDR1 is MNHEY and CDR2 SVGAGI. V was shortened by 0 bases and J by 1 base, with 9 bases between the two germline ends. The CDR3 runs to 15 residues. This CDR3 reads CASSYSGQLQETQYF. CDR3 DNA: TGTGCCAGCAGTTACTCCGGACAGCTCCAAGAGACCCAGTACTTC.

The chain has TRBV7-2 and TRBJ1-5, with a tentative D call TRBD1 (6 bases). The CDR3 is 15 amino acids. Looked up from germline, CDR1 is SGHTA and CDR2 is FQGNSA. The germline V and J ends were trimmed by 2 bases and 2 bases, with 10 bases remaining between them. The CDR3 here is CASSLQAGGNQPQHF. Written as DNA, the CDR3 is TGTGCCAGCAGCTTACAGGCAGGGGGCAATCAGCCCCAGCATTTT.

The chain's CDR3 is CASSYSPANTGELFF. As DNA, the CDR3 is TGTGCCAGCAGTTACTCGCCGGCGAACACCGGGGAGCTGTTTTTT. J is TRBJ2-2 and V is TRBV6-5; D is unclear. The CDR3 is 15 residues long. Trimming took 0 bases from V and 0 from J, leaving 5 bases between them. CDR1 is MNHEY, CDR2 SVGAGI, per germline.